This T cell receptor beta chain emerged from a study of glioma-infiltrating T cells after dendritic cell vaccination. Study details: Treatment, given 2003 to 2012, was autologous tumor lysate-pulsed dendritic cell vaccination. Whole-study findings and limits: Survival was not directly related to TCR clonality in these patients.

Input was around 2 ug genomic DNA, or all available if less. This table comes from immunoSEQ multiplex PCR, and its TCRdb copy is limited to in-frame clones, with some not included. Of around 92,000 clones in the sample, around 80% were seen once. For this clone: Its matching antigen is unknown.

Time point meaning: after dendritic cell vaccination, including at tumor progression/relapse. Selection required adequate fresh-frozen tumor tissue plus more than two years' survival data. Trimming at V came to 3 bases and at J to 3 bases, leaving 9 bases not matched to a gene. Germline lookup yields CDR1 MGHRA and CDR2 YSYEKL. The CDR3 spans 17 residues. The chain employs TRBV4-1 and TRBJ2-1; the match to TRBD1 covers 9 bases. This receptor was obtained from a human donor with glioblastoma. The specimen was blood, collected after dendritic cell vaccination. This CDR3 is CASSQVGTGLNYNEQFF. CDR3 DNA sequence: TGCGCCAGCAGCCAGGTCGGGACAGGGCTAAACTACAATGAGCAGTTCTTC.